This is a list of T cell receptor beta chains from one sample in a study of Tregs in tolerant kidney transplant recipients. Generated by immunoSEQ multiplex PCR, the TCRdb table keeps only in-frame clones and is missing some. Among fewer than 60,000 clones listed, about nine tenths were seen once. The sequencing used CD8+ T cells from blood (PBMCs), collected 24 months after the transplant. The receptor set was obtained from a human patient who received a combined kidney and bone marrow transplant. Some T cells may arise from the graft donor. CDR3s include the opening cysteine and the closing phenylalanine or tryptophan. D genes are given only for firm matches. Size values are once, few and many counts, or a class for expanded clones, and some rows have none.

NA,TRBJ1-6,NA,TRBV7-6,TGTGCCAGCAGCCCTACAATAGGTTACAGCTCCTATAATTCCCCCCTCCACTTT,CASSPTIGYSSYNSPLHF
NA,TRBJ1-2,TRBD1,TRBV5-1,TGCGCCAGCAGCTCTGTCGGGGACGGGACAGGGTATGGCTACACCTTC,CASSSVGDGTGYGYTF
NA,TRBJ2-7,TRBD2,TRBV9,TGTGCCAGCAGCGTTAGCGGGGGGGAAGGAGAGCAGTACTTC,CASSVSGGEGEQYF
NA,TRBJ2-1,NA,TRBV27,TGTGCCAGCGCGCTTTCCTACAATGAGCAGTTCTTC,CASALSYNEQFF
NA,TRBJ2-1,NA,TRBV19,TGTGCCAGTAGTATGGGCAGTTACAATGAGCAGTTCTTC,CASSMGSYNEQFF
once,TRBJ1-2,TRBD1,TRBV5-5,TGTGCCAGCAGCCCTGGGACAGGGGTTGCCTATGGCTACACCTTC,CASSPGTGVAYGYTF
NA,TRBJ2-7,NA,TRBV6-1,TGTGCCAGCAGTGAATTAGGCAGGGTCTACGAGCAGTACTTC,CASSELGRVYEQYF
NA,TRBJ1-4,NA,TRBV30,TGTGCCTGGAGACCCGGTGTCGGTCCTAATGAAAAACTGTTTTTT,CAWRPGVGPNEKLFF
NA,TRBJ1-4,NA,TRBV7-8,TGTGCCAGCAGCTCCCAGGGGTTGTTAGGTGAAAAACTGTTTTTT,CASSSQGLLGEKLFF
NA,TRBJ2-1,NA,TRBV29-1,TGCAGCGTTGCCGTCTGGGCCGGGAAATACAATGAGCAGTTCTTC,CSVAVWAGKYNEQFF
NA,TRBJ2-1,NA,TRBV6-5,TGTGCCAGCAGACAAACTTTTAGGGAGTTAAATGAGCAGTTCTTC,CASRQTFRELNEQFF
NA,TRBJ2-3,TRBD2,TRBV9,TGTGCCAGCAGCGCCTCCGGGACTAGCTTGGCACAGGATACGCAGTATTTT,CASSASGTSLAQDTQYF
NA,TRBJ2-5,TRBD2,TRBV5-1,TGCGCCAGCAGCCAGTCGGGACTAGCGGGACGAGAGACCCAGTACTTC,CASSQSGLAGRETQYF
NA,TRBJ2-5,TRBD2,TRBV13,TGTGCCAGCAGCACCCGGCGAGGGACTAGCGGGAGGGGGGGACAAGAGACCCAGTACTTC,CASSTRRGTSGRGGQETQYF
once,TRBJ1-2,NA,TRBV15,TGTGCCACCAGCAGAGATCCGCGGAGAGCTAACTATGGCTACACCTTC,CATSRDPRRANYGYTF
NA,TRBJ1-6,NA,TRBV4-2,TGTGCCAGCAGCCAAGACCCAGGGTTTCGTAATTCACCCCTCTACTTT,CASSQDPGFRNSPLYF
NA,TRBJ2-7,NA,TRBV7-8,TGTGCCAGCAGCTTACGTCCAGGAGAGCAGTACTTC,CASSLRPGEQYF
NA,TRBJ2-7,NA,TRBV7-3,TGTGCCAGCAGCTTACTGGGTGGGGGGTCCTACGAGCAGTACTTC,CASSLLGGGSYEQYF
NA,TRBJ2-3,NA,TRBV5-1,TGCGCCAGCAGCTTGGCGGGAGACAGGGCTACAGATACGCAGTATTTT,CASSLAGDRATDTQYF
few,TRBJ2-3,NA,TRBV4-2,TGTGCCAGCAGCCCCCAATACCCAACAGGAAGAGATACGCAGTATTTT,CASSPQYPTGRDTQYF
NA,TRBJ1-2,NA,TRBV6-5,TGTGCCAGCAGTTCCCCCCGAGAAGGGGTGAGCGGCTACACCTTC,CASSSPREGVSGYTF
NA,TRBJ2-1,TRBD2,TRBV7-7,TGTGCCAGCAGCTCCGCGGGAGGTGAGCAGTTCTTC,CASSSAGGEQFF